A single sample gave rise to the 30 T cell receptor beta chains below, sequenced in a study of Ad26.COV2.S vaccination and SARS-CoV-2 variants. This table comes from immunoSEQ multiplex PCR, and its TCRdb copy is limited to in-frame clones, with some not included. This table has fewer than 50,000 clones, approximately 80% appearing once. The specimen was peripheral blood, collected after recovery from COVID-19. These receptors came from a human donor who had recovered from COVID-19.

This chain uses TRBV7-3 with TRBJ1-1; D unclear. The germline V gene encodes CDR1 SGHTA and CDR2 FQGTGA. The CDR3 runs to 13 residues. Deletions cut 2 bases from V and 4 bases from J, with 8 bases between. The CDR3: CASSLAQTTEAFF. CDR3 nucleotide sequence: TGTGCCAGCAGCTTAGCACAGACCACTGAAGCTTTCTTT.

This chain connects TRBV4-1 to TRBJ1-2; possible D gene TRBD1, 6 bases. CDR1 is MGHRA, CDR2 YSYEKL, per germline. Trimming shortened V by 1 base and J by 4 bases, and 13 bases separated the two germline ends. This CDR3 is 15 amino acids long. The CDR3 loop is CASSQGSRGSYGYTF. As DNA, the CDR3 is TGCGCCAGCAGCCAAGGAAGCAGGGGAAGCTATGGCTACACCTTC.

V and J are TRBV5-1 and TRBJ1-1; D possibly corresponds to TRBD1 (6 bases). The CDR3 is 15 residues long. CDR1 and CDR2 from the germline V gene are SGHRS and YFSETQ. V was clipped by 4 bases and J by 1 base, with 14 bases between them. This CDR3 reads CASSPDSRRNTEAFF. The CDR3 DNA reads as TGCGCCAGCAGCCCGGACAGCCGGAGGAACACTGAAGCTTTCTTT.

The J gene is TRBJ1-1, the V gene TRBV19; D uncertain. The CDR3 length is 15 residues. Trimming cost V 4 bases and J 0 bases, with 12 bases left between them. CDR1 and CDR2 (germline): LNHDA, SQIVND (reference sequence). The CDR3 nucleotides read TGTGCCAGTAGTAACCCGCCGACGGTGAACACTGAAGCTTTCTTT. It codes for CASSNPPTVNTEAFF.

This chain joins TRBV2 and TRBJ1-2; D ambiguous. This CDR3 contains 14 residues. Trimming cost V 0 bases and J 1 base, with 6 bases left between them. Germline CDR1 reads SNHLY; CDR2 reads FYNNEI. This chain's CDR3 is CASSEAEFNYGYTF. CDR3 DNA: TGTGCCAGCAGTGAAGCAGAGTTTAACTATGGCTACACCTTC.

This chain links TRBV6-2 or TRBV6-3 with TRBJ2-7; a weak D match, TRBD2 (6 bases). Germline lookup yields CDR1 MNHEY and CDR2 SVGEGT. With 5 bases removed from V and 3 bases from J, the gap between germline ends came to 8 bases. The CDR3 length is 12 residues. The CDR3 nucleotides are TGTGCCAGCAGTCCCGGGGGCTACGAGCAGTACGTC. Residues: CASSPGGYEQYV.

The chain has TRBV5-1 and TRBJ2-7, with D tentatively TRBD1 (7 bases). This CDR3 has 15 residues. Per the germline V gene, CDR1 is SGHRS and CDR2 is YFSETQ. Trimming removed 0 bases from V and 2 bases from J, with 12 bases in between. CDR3 sequence (DNA): TGCGCCAGCAGCTTGGCGGCAGGGGGGCCCTACGAGCAGTACTTC. Its protein product is CASSLAAGGPYEQYF.

The chain joins TRBV10-2 to TRBJ2-7; 8 bases line up with TRBD1. From germline, CDR1 is WSHSY and CDR2 SAAADI. J lost 6 bases, V lost 3 bases, and 7 bases had no gene match. The CDR3 has 14 residues. The DNA of the CDR3 is TGCGCCAGCAGTGAAGGACAGGGAGGTGGCGAGCAGTACTTC. As protein: CASSEGQGGGEQYF.

V and J are TRBV5-6 and TRBJ1-1; 9 nucleotides agree with TRBD1. The CDR3 extends over 18 amino acids. After removal of 4 bases from V and 0 bases from J, the junction contained 13 bases not matched to a gene. Germline lookup yields CDR1 SGHDT and CDR2 YYEEEE. The CDR3 bases are TGTGCCAGCAGCCTGCCTCAGGACAGGGGAAGGTTGAACACTGAAGCTTTCTTT. Translated: CASSLPQDRGRLNTEAFF.

The J gene is TRBJ2-1, the V gene TRBV5-1, with D perhaps matching TRBD2 (5 bases). The CDR3 is made up of 14 amino acids. Germline loops: CDR1 SGHRS, CDR2 YFSETQ. V lost 1 base and J lost 8, with 13 bases in between. CDR3 protein: CASSLSLAQDEQFF. The CDR3 bases are TGCGCCAGCAGCTTGAGCTTAGCGCAGGATGAGCAGTTCTTC.

The chain recombines TRBV4-2 with TRBJ2-1; TRBD2 matches at 7 bases. This CDR3 is 15 amino acids long. The V and J ends lost 1 base and 5 bases, in that order; junction bases with no gene match: 5. Germline V gene data show CDR1 as LGHNA and CDR2 as YNFKEQ. The CDR3 nucleotides read TGTGCCAGCAGCCAAGGGCTAGCGGAACACAATGAGCAGTTCTTC. Translating gives CASSQGLAEHNEQFF.

The CDR3: CAWSPTSYEQFF. CDR3 DNA sequence: TGTGCCTGGAGTCCGACTAGTTATGAGCAGTTCTTC. The chain carries TRBV30 and TRBJ2-1, with D maybe TRBD2 (6 bases). The CDR3 spans 12 residues. Between the trimmed V and J ends, which lost 2 bases and 8 bases, there was a span of 10 bases. Germline V gene sequence: CDR1 GTSNPN, CDR2 SVGIG (reference sequence).

The chain recombines TRBV13 with TRBJ2-7, with a possible D match to TRBD1 (6 bases). Germline lookup yields CDR1 PRHDT and CDR2 FYEKMQ (reference sequence). V lost 4 bases, J lost 3 bases, and 13 bases lay in between. The CDR3 runs to 14 residues. The CDR3 DNA sequence: TGTGCCAGCAGCTCCCGTAGGGGGAACTACGAGCAGTACGTC. Protein sequence: CASSSRRGNYEQYV.

This sequence joins TRBV9 and TRBJ1-1; no definite D call. From germline, CDR1 is SGDLS and CDR2 YYNGEE. V lost 3 bases and J lost 5, with 17 bases in between. The CDR3 has 15 residues. CDR3 region: CASSALMGSQTEAFF. In DNA, the CDR3 is TGTGCCAGCAGCGCCTTAATGGGGTCCCAGACTGAAGCTTTCTTT. Looking up the rest from reference TRBV9 and TRBJ1-1 gives the full variable domain: DSGVTQTPKHLITATGQRVTLRCSPRSGDLSVYWYQQSLDQGLQFLIQYYNGEERAKGNILERFSAQQFPDLHSELNLSSLELGDSALYFCASSALMGSQTEAFFGQGTRLTVV.

The chain recombines TRBV3-1 (or the pseudogene TRBV3-2) with TRBJ2-2; 11 nucleotides align to TRBD1. Germline V gives CDR1 LGHDT, CDR2 YNNKEL (reference sequence). Losses at the gene ends were 8 bases for V and 7 bases for J; bases not matched to a gene: 9. The CDR3 spans 15 residues. CDR3 nucleotides: TGTGCCAGCTCCCAGGGACAGGGGGAAGGCGGGGAGCTGTTTTTT. Its translation is CASSQGQGEGGELFF.

The chain joins TRBV7-8 to TRBJ1-1; 9 bases match TRBD1. V lost 1 base to trimming and J lost 6 bases; unmatched junction nucleotides: 3. Germline lookup yields CDR1 SGHVS and CDR2 FQNEAQ. The CDR3 has 14 residues. This CDR3 reads CASSLGGQGAEAFF. DNA of the CDR3: TGTGCCAGCAGCTTAGGGGGACAGGGAGCTGAAGCTTTCTTT.

The chain employs TRBV7-3 and TRBJ2-3, with 10 bases that match TRBD2. Germline values: CDR1 SGHTA, CDR2 FQGTGA. The CDR3 is 16 residues long. Trimming took 6 bases from V and 5 from J; bases not matched to a gene: 11. The CDR3 DNA follows: TGTGCCAGCAGTTCAGACCTAGCGGGGGAGATAGATACGCAGTATTTT. Translation: CASSSDLAGEIDTQYF.

This chain uses TRBV6-1 with TRBJ1-2, with TRBD1 matching 11 bases. Germline V gene sequence: CDR1 MNHNS, CDR2 SASEGT. The CDR3 length is 16 residues. Trimming at V came to 3 bases and at J to 13 bases, leaving 16 bases not matched to a gene. The CDR3 sequence: CASSDGELRTGGPSTF. The DNA of the CDR3 is TGTGCCAGCAGTGATGGGGAGTTGAGGACAGGGGGCCCGTCCACCTTC.

This clone has only a few counts. The chain recombines TRBV3-1 (or the pseudogene TRBV3-2) with TRBJ1-1; 9 bases agree with TRBD1. Germline CDR1 LGHDT, CDR2 YNNKEL (reference sequence). CDR3 length: 14 amino acids. Trimming cost V 4 bases and J 7 bases; bases outside gene matches: 7. This chain's CDR3 is CASSPGQGYGEAFF. The CDR3, as DNA: TGTGCCAGCAGCCCGGGACAGGGATATGGTGAAGCTTTCTTT.

This chain links TRBV5-1 with TRBJ2-3; D is possibly TRBD1 (6 bases). This CDR3 spans 15 amino acids. Trimming stripped 1 base from V and 4 bases from J, with 13 bases between. The germline gives CDR1 SGHRS, CDR2 YFSETQ. CDR3 sequence reads: CASSLTGNTADTQYF. The DNA for the CDR3 is TGCGCCAGCAGCTTGACAGGGAATACTGCAGATACGCAGTATTTT.

The rearrangement joins TRBV6-5 to TRBJ2-3; TRBD2 is a possible D gene (6 bases). Germline CDR1 and CDR2: MNHEY and SVGAGI. This CDR3 comprises 14 residues. Trimming stripped 7 bases from V and 3 bases from J, with 14 bases between. In nucleotides, the CDR3 is TGTGCCAGCACCAGGGAGGAGGGAACAGATACGCAGTATTTT. It specifies CASTREEGTDTQYF.

This clone turned up a few times. V gene TRBV2 combines with J gene TRBJ2-7; D might be TRBD2 (7 bases). Germline V gene sequence: CDR1 SNHLY, CDR2 FYNNEI. With 4 bases removed from V and 2 bases from J, the gap between germline ends came to 15 bases. This CDR3 comprises 15 residues. CDR3 sequence reads: CASSGGGADTYEQYF. The CDR3 DNA reads TGTGCCAGCAGTGGAGGGGGGGCGGACACCTACGAGCAGTACTTC.

The chain uses TRBV15 and TRBJ1-1; D remains unclear. This CDR3 is 12 amino acids long. V lost 1 base and J lost 10, with 10 bases in between. CDR1 and CDR2 (germline): LNHNV, YYDKDF (reference sequence). The CDR3 spells CATSRGDGGAFF. The CDR3 DNA reads TGTGCCACCAGCAGAGGAGACGGTGGAGCTTTCTTT.

The chain employs TRBV6-2 or TRBV6-3 and TRBJ1-2; maybe TRBD1 (5 bases). The CDR3 is 15 residues long. In germline, CDR1 is MNHEY, CDR2 SVGEGT. V shed 6 bases and J shed 5 bases, with 19 bases lying between them. In DNA form, the CDR3 reads TGTGCCAGCAGCTCCGGGGCGGCGGGGGATTATGGCTACACCTTC. Translated: CASSSGAAGDYGYTF.

The chain carries TRBV5-5 and TRBJ2-2, with a possible D match to TRBD1 (6 bases). V lost 2 bases, J lost 4 bases, and 18 bases lay in between. This CDR3 contains 17 residues. Germline assignment: CDR1 SGHKS and CDR2 YYEKEE (reference sequence). Here the CDR3 DNA reads TGTGCCAGCAGCTTCGTAAAACAGGGCGCGGTCACCGGGGAGCTGTTTTTT. This sequence encodes CASSFVKQGAVTGELFF.

The rearrangement links TRBV6-5 to TRBJ1-2, with D uncertain. CDR3 size: 13 residues. Germline V lookup: CDR1 MNHEY, CDR2 SVGAGI. Trimming shortened V by 0 bases and J by 8 bases, and 10 bases separated the two germline ends. In DNA form, the CDR3 reads TGTGCCAGCAGTTACTCGACCAGAAGCGGCTACACCTTC. The encoded protein is CASSYSTRSGYTF.

The chain uses TRBV27 and TRBJ1-4; D is ambiguous. From germline, CDR1 is MNHEY and CDR2 SMNVEV (reference sequence). Trimming took off 6 bases at V and 5 bases at J, with 13 bases between the two ends. The CDR3 length is 14 residues. The CDR3 nucleotides are TGTGCCAGCAGGGGTCTCAGTCTAAATGAAAAACTGTTTTTT. It is translated as CASRGLSLNEKLFF. The full variable domain, its missing parts supplied by reference TRBV27 and TRBJ1-4, is EAQVTQNPRYLITVTGKKLTVTCSQNMNHEYMSWYRQDPGLGLRQIYYSMNVEVTDKGDVPEGYKVSRKEKRNFPLILESPSPNQTSLYFCASRGLSLNEKLFFGSGTQLSVL.

V is TRBV6-1 and J is TRBJ2-1; 9 bases are shared with TRBD1. The ends lost 0 bases at V and 16 bases at J; junction bases unmatched: 4. The CDR3 is 12 residues long. Germline V gene lookup returns CDR1 MNHNS and CDR2 SASEGT. CDR3 region: CASSEAGTGCFF. CDR3 bases: TGTGCCAGCAGTGAAGCAGGGACAGGGTGTTTCTTC.

The chain employs TRBV7-2 and TRBJ2-5, with 10 positions matching TRBD1. The CDR3 totals 15 residues. CDR1 and CDR2 from the germline V gene are SGHTA and FQGNSA. V was clipped by 4 bases and J by 4 bases; unmatched bases: 6. The CDR3 DNA is TGTGCCAGCAGCTCGCCGGGACAGGGGCGAGAGACCCAGTACTTC. Translating it yields CASSSPGQGRETQYF.

The CDR3 nucleotides are TGTGCCAGCAGTATAGACCTAGAGGGTTCACCCCTCCACTTT. This sequence encodes CASSIDLEGSPLHF. V and J are TRBV27 and TRBJ1-6; D is uncertain. This CDR3 is 14 amino acids long. Germline V gene lookup returns CDR1 MNHEY and CDR2 SMNVEV (reference sequence). Between the trimmed V and J ends, which lost 5 bases and 9 bases, there was a span of 14 bases.